This T cell receptor beta chain was recorded in a study of T-cell memory formation after mild COVID-19. Findings and limits, study-wide: CD4+ bias marked clones expanding day 15 to 37, unlike balanced contracting clones. Memory cells collected pre-infection included some clones that later responded, suggesting cross-reactive memory joined.

5'RACE primed from the constant segment yielded TCR alpha and TCR beta cDNA libraries bearing sample barcodes and UMIs. TCRdb re-analysed the 5' RACE reads in MiXCR, keeping a single row per CDR3 protein. The top ten clones hold roughly 23% of a sample with roughly 300,000 distinct CDR3 sequences, 8% to 9% of them seen once. There are 12 residues in the CDR3. Germline CDR1 and CDR2: SGHAT and FQNNGV. V lost 3 bases and J lost 3, with 6 bases in between. This clonotype was detected only a few times. Its antigen remains unidentified. The clonotype was recovered from a man aged 18 to 29 who had mild COVID-19 (a few samples of this study predate the infection). Cell type and time point are not known. The sequenced sample consisted of PBMCs or a T cell subset sorted from them (not recorded which). The rearrangement uses TRBV11-2 and TRBJ2-7; no reliable D call. CDR3: CASSLYDYEQYF. CDR3 coding DNA: TGTGCCAGCAGCTTGTACGACTACGAGCAGTACTTC.